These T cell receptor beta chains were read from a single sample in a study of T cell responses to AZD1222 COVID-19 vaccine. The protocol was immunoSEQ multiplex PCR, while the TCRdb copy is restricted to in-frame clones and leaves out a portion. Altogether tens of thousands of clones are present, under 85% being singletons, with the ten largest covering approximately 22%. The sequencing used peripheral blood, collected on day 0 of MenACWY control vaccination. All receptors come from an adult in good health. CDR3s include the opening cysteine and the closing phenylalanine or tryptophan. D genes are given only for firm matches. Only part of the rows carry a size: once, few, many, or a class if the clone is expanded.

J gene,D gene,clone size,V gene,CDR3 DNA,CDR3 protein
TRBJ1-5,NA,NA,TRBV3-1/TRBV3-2,TGTGCCAGCAGCCGGGACCCTAGCAATCAGCCCCAGCATTTT,CASSRDPSNQPQHF
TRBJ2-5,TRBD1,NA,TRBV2,TGTGCCAGCAAGGACAGGGTAGGGGAGACCCAGTACTTC,CASKDRVGETQYF
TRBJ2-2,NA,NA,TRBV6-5,TGTACCAGCAGTACAGCCGGGGAGCTGTTTTTT,CTSSTAGELFF
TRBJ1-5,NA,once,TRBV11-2,TGTGCCAGCAGCTTAGCAAGGGGTAGCAATCAGCCCCAGCATTTT,CASSLARGSNQPQHF
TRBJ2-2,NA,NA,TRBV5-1,TGCGCCAGCAGCTACTTAGCCCCGCTAGTGGGGGCGAACGGGGAGCTGTTTTTT,CASSYLAPLVGANGELFF
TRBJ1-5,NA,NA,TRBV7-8,TGTGCCAGCAGCTTTGGCGGAACTTTGGGCTTTAGCAATCAGCCCCAGCATTTT,CASSFGGTLGFSNQPQHF
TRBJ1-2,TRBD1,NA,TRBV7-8,TGTGCCAGCAGCGCGGTCCCGGGACAGGGGGCGCTGGGCTACACCTTC,CASSAVPGQGALGYTF
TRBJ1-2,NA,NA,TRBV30,TGTGCCTGGAGTCCCACCGGGGGAGGGTACTATGGCTACACCTTC,CAWSPTGGGYYGYTF
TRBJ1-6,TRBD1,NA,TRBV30,TGTGCCTGGAGTCCGGGACAGGGTTATTCACCCCTCCACTTT,CAWSPGQGYSPLHF
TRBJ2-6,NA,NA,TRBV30,TGTGCCTGGAGTGCTGCCAACGTCCTGACTTTC,CAWSAANVLTF
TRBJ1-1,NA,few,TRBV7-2,TGTGCCAGCAGCTTCTCGGGCGGGGTAGAGGCTTTCTTT,CASSFSGGVEAFF
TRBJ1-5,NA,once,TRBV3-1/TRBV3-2,TGTGCCAGCAGCCAGCAGGGTTCTCAGCCCCAGCATTTT,CASSQQGSQPQHF
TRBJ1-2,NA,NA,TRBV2,TGTGCCAGCAGTGAAGGTTCAGAGGGCTACACCTTC,CASSEGSEGYTF
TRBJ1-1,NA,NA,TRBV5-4,TGTGCCAGCAGCCTAAAACAGGGGAACACTGAAGCTTTCTTT,CASSLKQGNTEAFF
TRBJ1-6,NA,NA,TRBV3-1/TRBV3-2,TGTGCCAGCAGTCAAGACAGGAAGAATTCACCCCTCCACTTT,CASSQDRKNSPLHF
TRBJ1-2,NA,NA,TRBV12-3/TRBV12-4,TGTGCCAGCAGCGTAAGGGTTTTCTATGGCTACACCTTC,CASSVRVFYGYTF
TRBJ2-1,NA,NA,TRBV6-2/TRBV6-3,TGTGCCAGCAGTTCTGAAGGACTTTTCAATGAGCAGTTCTTC,CASSSEGLFNEQFF
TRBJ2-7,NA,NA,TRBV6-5,TGTGCCAGCCTGCTAGCTTCCCTGTACTTC,CASLLASLYF
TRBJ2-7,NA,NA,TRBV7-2,TGTGCCAGCAGCTTAGGGGCGGGTTCCTACGAGCAGTACTTC,CASSLGAGSYEQYF
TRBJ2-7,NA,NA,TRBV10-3,TGTGCCATCAGTGTAGCGGAGGCCCATTACTTC,CAISVAEAHYF
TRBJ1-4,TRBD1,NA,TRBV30,TGTGCCTGGAGTCCCCAGGGGAGGGGGCATGGAAAACTGTTTTTT,CAWSPQGRGHGKLFF
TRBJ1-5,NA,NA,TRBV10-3,TGTGCCATCAGTCAAACAGGGACGGTCAATCAGCCCCAGCATTTT,CAISQTGTVNQPQHF
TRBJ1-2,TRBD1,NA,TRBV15,TGTGCCACCAGCAGCGGCAGGGGGCAGGGTGACTATGGCTACACCTTC,CATSSGRGQGDYGYTF
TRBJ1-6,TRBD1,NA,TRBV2,TGTGCCAGCAGTCTTACTCCGACAGGGGGGAATTCACCCCTCCACTTT,CASSLTPTGGNSPLHF
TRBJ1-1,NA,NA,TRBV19,TGTGCCAGTAGTATAGATCTAGTCGGGGGAAGCCGCACTGAAGCTTTCTTT,CASSIDLVGGSRTEAFF
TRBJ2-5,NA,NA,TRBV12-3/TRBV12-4,TGTGCCCTATCCCCGGCTACGAGGGAGACCCAGTACTTC,CALSPATRETQYF
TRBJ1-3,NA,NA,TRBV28,TGTGCCAGTGAGGACCGCGCTCGAAACACCATATATTTT,CASEDRARNTIYF
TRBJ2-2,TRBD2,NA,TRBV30,TGTGCCTGGAGAGTGGGGGGGGTCACCGGGGAGCTGTTTTTT,CAWRVGGVTGELFF
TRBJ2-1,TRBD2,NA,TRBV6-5,TGTGCCAGCAGCCCGACTAGCGGGGGAGGGTTTGAGCAGTTCTTC,CASSPTSGGGFEQFF
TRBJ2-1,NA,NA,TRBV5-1,TGCGCCAGCAGCTCGGGCGGGCGGTCTCTGGACAATGAGCAGTTCTTC,CASSSGGRSLDNEQFF
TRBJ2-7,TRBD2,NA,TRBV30,TGTGCCTGGACTCTAGGGGGACTAGCGGGAGGGACTCACGAGCAGTACTTC,CAWTLGGLAGGTHEQYF
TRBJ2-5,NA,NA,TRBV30,TGTGCCTGGAGTGGGACCCGGGGGCGGCAAGAGACCCAGTACTTC,CAWSGTRGRQETQYF
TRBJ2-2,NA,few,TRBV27,TGTGCCAGCAGAGGGACCCGGGCCAACACCGGGGAGCTGTTTTTT,CASRGTRANTGELFF
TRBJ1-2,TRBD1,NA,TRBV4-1,TGCGCCAGCAGCCAAGCGCGGGACAGGGTTGGCTACACCTTC,CASSQARDRVGYTF
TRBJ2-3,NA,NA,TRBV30,TGTGCCTGGATGGGGGATACGCAGTATTTT,CAWMGDTQYF
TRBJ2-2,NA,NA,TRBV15,TGTGCCACCGGACCCAGGACCGGCACCGGGGAGCTGTTTTTT,CATGPRTGTGELFF
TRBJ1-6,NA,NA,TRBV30,TGTGCCGAGGGGCAAACCTATAATTCACCCCTCCACTTT,CAEGQTYNSPLHF
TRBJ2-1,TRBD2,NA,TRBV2,TGTGCCAGCAGCGGTCTGGGACTAGCGGTTAAAAACAATGAGCAGTTCTTC,CASSGLGLAVKNNEQFF
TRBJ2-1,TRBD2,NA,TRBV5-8,TGTGCCAGCAGCTCCGGACTAGCGGAGTACAATGAGCAGTTCTTC,CASSSGLAEYNEQFF
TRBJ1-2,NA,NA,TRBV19,TGTGCCAGTAGTAGGCGACAGGCTGTCTTTGGCTACACCTTC,CASSRRQAVFGYTF
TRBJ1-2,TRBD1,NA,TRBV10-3,TGTGCCATCAGTGGACAGGGGGAAGATGGCTACACCTTC,CAISGQGEDGYTF
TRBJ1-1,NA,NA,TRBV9,TGTGCCAGCAGCACCACACAGAACACTGAAGCTTTCTTT,CASSTTQNTEAFF
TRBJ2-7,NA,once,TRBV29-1,TGCAGCGTTCTCTGGCGTGGGTTCGGGGCCACCTACGAGCAGTACTTC,CSVLWRGFGATYEQYF
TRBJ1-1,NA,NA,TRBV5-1,TGCGCCAGCAGCTTGGAGCGGGTAACGAACACTGAAGCTTTCTTT,CASSLERVTNTEAFF
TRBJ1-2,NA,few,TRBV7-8,TGTGCCAGCAGCTTGCGGGGGGCGGTAGAGTTTGATGGCTACACCTTC,CASSLRGAVEFDGYTF
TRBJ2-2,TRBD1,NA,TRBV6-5,TGTGCCAGCAGTTACGGGACAGGGTCGGCCGGGGAGCTGTTTTTT,CASSYGTGSAGELFF
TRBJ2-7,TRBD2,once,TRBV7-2,TGTGCCAGCAGCTTAGTAGCGGGGGGATCCTACGAGCAGTACTTC,CASSLVAGGSYEQYF
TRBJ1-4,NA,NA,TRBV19,TGTGCCAGTAGATCAGAGCTGGGGGGGAATGAAAAACTGTTTTTT,CASRSELGGNEKLFF
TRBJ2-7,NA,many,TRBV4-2,TGTGCCAGCAGCCAAGTTGGTGGGGAAGAATACGAGCAGTACTTC,CASSQVGGEEYEQYF
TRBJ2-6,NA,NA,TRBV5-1,TGCGCCAGCAGCCTGGTCTCTGGGGCCAACGTCCTGACTTTC,CASSLVSGANVLTF
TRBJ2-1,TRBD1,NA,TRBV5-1,TGCGCCAGCAGAGAACAGGGGAGCAATGAGCAGTTCTTC,CASREQGSNEQFF
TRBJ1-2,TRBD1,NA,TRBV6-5,TGTGCCAGCAGCCCAAGGACAGGGAAGTACACCTTC,CASSPRTGKYTF
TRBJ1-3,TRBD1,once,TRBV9,TGTGCCAGCAGCGTGCGGACAGGGTCTGGAAACACCATATATTTT,CASSVRTGSGNTIYF
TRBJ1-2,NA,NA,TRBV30,TGTGCCCGGGGGGTAAACTATGGCTACACCTTC,CARGVNYGYTF
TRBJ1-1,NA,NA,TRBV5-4,TGTGCCAGCAGCTTCGAACAGGGTCTCAACACTGAAGCTTTCTTT,CASSFEQGLNTEAFF